The clone carrying this T cell receptor beta chain appeared a single time. Per the study methods: From reference gene primer amplification, estimates of nucleated cell counts were derived. Here immunoSEQ multiplex PCR was the method, and the copy in TCRdb shows in-frame clones only, minus some. From that table come the V and J calls and clone size; the DNA was used to work out D and trimming. The sample lists 85,000 to 100,000 clones, 85% occurring once. This specimen comes from a study of blood T cell repertoires in COVID-19. Looking at the study overall: Some COVID-19 samples were acute and others convalescent; all came from the United States, Italy and Spain.

This receptor was taken from a man aged 55 to 70 with acute or convalescent COVID-19. The sequenced sample was peripheral blood.

The CDR3 region is CASLTSGRNEQFF. CDR3 sequence (DNA): TGTGCCAGTTTGACTAGCGGAAGGAATGAGCAGTTCTTC. The V call is TRBV2, the J call TRBJ2-1, with 9 bases identical to TRBD2. CDR1 SNHLY and CDR2 FYNNEI come from the germline V gene. The length of the CDR3 is 13 residues. V gave up 9 bases and J gave up 7 bases; unmatched junction bases: 7.